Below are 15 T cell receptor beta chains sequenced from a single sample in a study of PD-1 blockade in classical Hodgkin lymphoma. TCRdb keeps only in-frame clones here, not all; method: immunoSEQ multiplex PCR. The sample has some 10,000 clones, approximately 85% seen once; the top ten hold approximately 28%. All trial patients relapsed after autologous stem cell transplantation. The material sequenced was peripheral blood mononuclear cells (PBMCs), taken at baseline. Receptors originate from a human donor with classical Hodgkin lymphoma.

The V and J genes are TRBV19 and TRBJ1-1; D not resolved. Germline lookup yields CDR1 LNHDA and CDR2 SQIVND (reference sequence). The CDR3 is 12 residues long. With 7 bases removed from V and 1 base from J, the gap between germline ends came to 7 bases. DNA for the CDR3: TGTGCCAGTAAAGAGGGGAACACTGAAGCTTTCTTT. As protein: CASKEGNTEAFF. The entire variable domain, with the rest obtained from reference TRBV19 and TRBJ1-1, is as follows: DGGITQSPKYLFRKEGQNVTLSCEQNLNHDAMYWYRQDPGQGLRLIYYSQIVNDFQKGDIAEGYSVSREKKESFPLTVTSAQKNPTAFYLCASKEGNTEAFFGQGTRLTVV.

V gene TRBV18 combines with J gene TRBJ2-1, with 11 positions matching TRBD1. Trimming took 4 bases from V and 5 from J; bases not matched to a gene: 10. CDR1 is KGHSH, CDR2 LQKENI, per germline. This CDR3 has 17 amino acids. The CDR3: CASSRGTGGVGNNEQFF. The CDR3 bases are TGTGCCAGCTCACGGGGGACAGGGGGAGTCGGGAACAATGAGCAGTTCTTC.

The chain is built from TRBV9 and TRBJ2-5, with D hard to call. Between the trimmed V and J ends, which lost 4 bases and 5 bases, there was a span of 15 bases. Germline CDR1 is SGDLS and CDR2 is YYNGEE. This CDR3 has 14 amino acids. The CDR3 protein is CASSPRKSVETQYF. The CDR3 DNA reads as TGTGCCAGCAGCCCGCGTAAATCAGTCGAGACCCAGTACTTC.

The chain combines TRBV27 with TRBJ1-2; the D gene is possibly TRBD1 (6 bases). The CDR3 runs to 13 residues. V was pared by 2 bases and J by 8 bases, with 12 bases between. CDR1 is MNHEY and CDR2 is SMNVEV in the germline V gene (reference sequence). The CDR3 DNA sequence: TGTGCCAGCAGTTTAAAGGGGGATAGAGGCTACACCTTC. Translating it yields CASSLKGDRGYTF.

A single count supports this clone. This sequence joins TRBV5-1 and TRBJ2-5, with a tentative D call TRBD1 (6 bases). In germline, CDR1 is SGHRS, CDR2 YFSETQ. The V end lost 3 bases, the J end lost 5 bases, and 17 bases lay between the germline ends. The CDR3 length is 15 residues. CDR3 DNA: TGCGCCAGCAGCTCCAGCGAACAGGGTTGGGAGACCCAGTACTTC. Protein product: CASSSSEQGWETQYF.

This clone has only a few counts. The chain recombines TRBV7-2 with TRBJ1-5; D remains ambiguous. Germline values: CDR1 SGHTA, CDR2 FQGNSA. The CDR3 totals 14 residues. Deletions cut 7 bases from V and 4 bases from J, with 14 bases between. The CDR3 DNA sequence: TGTGCCAGCACGAGAGGATCCATTAATCAGCCCCAGCATTTT. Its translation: CASTRGSINQPQHF.

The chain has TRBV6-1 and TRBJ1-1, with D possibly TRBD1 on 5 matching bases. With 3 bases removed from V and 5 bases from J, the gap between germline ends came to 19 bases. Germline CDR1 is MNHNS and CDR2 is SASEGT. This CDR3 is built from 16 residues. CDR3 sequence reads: CASSEVGWNRRTEAFF. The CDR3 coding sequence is TGTGCCAGCAGTGAGGTAGGGTGGAACAGGAGGACTGAAGCTTTCTTT.

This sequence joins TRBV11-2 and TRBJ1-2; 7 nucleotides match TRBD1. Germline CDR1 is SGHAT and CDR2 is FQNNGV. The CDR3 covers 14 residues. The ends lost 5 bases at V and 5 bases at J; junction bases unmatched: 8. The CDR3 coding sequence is TGTGCCAGCAGCCAACAGGGGCGACCTTATGGCTACACCTTC. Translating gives CASSQQGRPYGYTF.

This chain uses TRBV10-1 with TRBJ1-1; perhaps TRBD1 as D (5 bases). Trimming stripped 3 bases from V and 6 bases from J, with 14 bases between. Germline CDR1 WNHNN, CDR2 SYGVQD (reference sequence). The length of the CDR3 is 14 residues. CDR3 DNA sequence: TGCGCCAGCAGTGACGCCCGAAGGGACGCTGAAGCTTTCTTT. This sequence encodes CASSDARRDAEAFF.

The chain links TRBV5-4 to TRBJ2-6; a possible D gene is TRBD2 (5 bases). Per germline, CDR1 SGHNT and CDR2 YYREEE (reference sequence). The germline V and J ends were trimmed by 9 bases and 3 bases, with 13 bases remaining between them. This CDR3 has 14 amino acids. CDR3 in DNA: TGTGCCACCGATCTAGCTAGTGGGGCCAACGTCCTGACTTTC. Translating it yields CATDLASGANVLTF.

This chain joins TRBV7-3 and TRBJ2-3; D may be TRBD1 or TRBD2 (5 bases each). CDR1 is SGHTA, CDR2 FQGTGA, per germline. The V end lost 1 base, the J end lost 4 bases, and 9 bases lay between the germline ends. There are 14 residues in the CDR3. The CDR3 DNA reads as TGTGCCAGCAGCTTAATCGGGGCAGCAGATACGCAGTATTTT. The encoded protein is CASSLIGAADTQYF. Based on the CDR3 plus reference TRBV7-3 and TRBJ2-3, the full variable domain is GAGVSQTPSNKVTEKGKYVELRCDPISGHTALYWYRQSLGQGPEFLIYFQGTGAADDSGLPNDRFFAVRPEGSVSTLKIQRTERGDSAVYLCASSLIGAADTQYFGPGTRLTVL.

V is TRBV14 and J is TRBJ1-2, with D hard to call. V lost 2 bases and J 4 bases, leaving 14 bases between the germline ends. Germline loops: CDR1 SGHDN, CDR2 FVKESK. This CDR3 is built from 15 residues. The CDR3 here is CASSQSEGAGYGYTF. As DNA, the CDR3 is TGTGCCAGCAGCCAATCAGAGGGTGCGGGCTATGGCTACACCTTC.

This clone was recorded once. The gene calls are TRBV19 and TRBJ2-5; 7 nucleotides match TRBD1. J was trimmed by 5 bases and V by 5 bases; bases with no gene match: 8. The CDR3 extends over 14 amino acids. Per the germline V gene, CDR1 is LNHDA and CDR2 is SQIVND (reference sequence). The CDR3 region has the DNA TGTGCCAGTAGTGGTGACAGGGCCCGGGAGACCCAGTACTTC. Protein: CASSGDRARETQYF.

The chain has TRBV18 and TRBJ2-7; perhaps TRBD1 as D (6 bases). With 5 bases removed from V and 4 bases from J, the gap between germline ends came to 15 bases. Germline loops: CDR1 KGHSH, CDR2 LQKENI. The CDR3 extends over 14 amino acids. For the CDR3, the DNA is TGTGCCAGCTCAGAACAGGGCTCCACATACGAGCAGTACTTC. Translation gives CASSEQGSTYEQYF.

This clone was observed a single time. This CDR3 reads CATSTGGGVRQAFF. CDR3 DNA sequence: TGTGCCACCAGCACCGGGGGTGGTGTGCGACAGGCTTTCTTT. The chain recombines TRBV15 with TRBJ1-1; D might be TRBD1 (5 bases). Germline loops: CDR1 LNHNV, CDR2 YYDKDF (reference sequence). This CDR3 spans 14 amino acids. Trimming shortened V by 4 bases and J by 11 bases, and 20 bases separated the two germline ends.